This TCR beta chain was recorded in a study of T cell repertoires in ileal Crohn's disease (dated by TCRdb to about 2019). For the study in its entirety: Median disease duration was roughly 8.2 years, and 35% to 40% of patients were identified as active smokers at the time of surgery. All patients had surgery for a complication: stricturing disease in about 60% and penetrating disease in 39%. About half of the patients received postoperative therapy: about a dozen received thiopurines and some 20 received anti-TNF agents. TCR repertoire analysis was done in fewer than 75 Crohn's disease patients from a prospective multicentre cohort. The study was conducted in parallel with a multicentre cohort that was designed to identify predictors of early endoscopic recurrence following ileocolonic resection. Endoscopic postoperative recurrence was defined as a Rutgeerts score above i0. A total of about 170 mucosal samples from roughly 57 patients were sequenced, with samples obtained at several locations on the surgical specimen and at postoperative endoscopy. What the study reported, not specific to this receptor: Higher high-frequency clone percentages at surgery were associated with endoscopic recurrence; all patients with clonality above 26.8% (18/57) had recurrence. Compared with CD4 T cells, sorted CD8 T cells contained more high-frequency clones, which suggests that the mucosal expansions were mostly CD8. Patients who were active smokers at surgery had a significantly higher proportion of clonal expansions than non-smokers (about 25% vs 20%, p=0.02). Mucosal CD4 and CD8 T cells were sorted and sequenced only in a subgroup of patients, whose size was not stated.

Deletion took 6 bases off V and 9 bases off J, with a span of 12 bases between the germline ends. The germline V gene (reference sequence) sets CDR1 to DFQATT and CDR2 to SNEGSKA. The CDR3 runs 11 residues from the cysteine to the phenylalanine. Kept here is only the CDR3 DNA, which spans 33 bases and is read in frame from base 1. For commercial TCRB immunosequencing, 450 to 550 nanograms of biopsy DNA were submitted for each sample. CDR3 regions were amplified from genomic DNA by Adaptive Biotechnology using a two-step, amplification bias-controlled multiplex PCR. Primers covering every V and J gene segment were used in the first PCR, while barcodes and Illumina adapters were added in the second PCR. CDR3 libraries were sequenced using an Illumina instrument. The study's processing was this. The analysis used both the pipelines supplied by the vendor and custom analysis of the raw data in R/Bioconductor with R version 3.3.0. Clonality, which ranges from 0 to 1, was calculated as the inverse of the normalised Shannon entropy across all productive clones. High-frequency clones were defined as the share of the repertoire taken up by the top 100 clones, keeping only clones that passed a 95% confidence test. The Simpson index measured repertoire diversity, and the Morisita-Horn index measured overlap between samples. TCRdb limited this immuneACCESS table to in-frame rearrangements with V and J called. A share of clones is missing; checked studies link under half to unresolved V genes, and the rest is unexplained. V and J calls and clone size follow that table, whereas D and trimming were derived from the DNA. Present in this sample are some 15,000 clones, approximately 81% of which were seen just once. The ten largest clones add up to about 6% of the sample.

To be eligible, patients had to be adults with ileal or ileocolonic Crohn's disease and an indication for ileocolonic resection. Whole ileal mucosal biopsies were stored frozen at -80°C before DNA extraction. Genomic DNA was isolated from frozen whole biopsies using a TRizol-based method, and the DNA was quantified with a NanoDrop 2000 spectrophotometer. About this clone itself: It lacks a known antigen. One base away there is no much larger clone; base qualities are not given.

The V and J genes are TRBV20-1 and TRBJ2-4, with a tentative D gene TRBD2 over 5 matching bases. The sequencing sample was made of ileal tissue. This sequence was found in an adult with Crohn's disease. The CDR3 region has the sequence CSALAMGIQYF. DNA sequence: TGCAGTGCGCTAGCCATGGGCATTCAGTACTTC.